This record covers a single T cell receptor beta chain. Looked up from germline, CDR1 is SGHVS and CDR2 is FNYEAQ. CDR3 size: 16 residues. The V and J ends lost 5 bases and 1 base respectively, with 14 bases between them. Some clones are missing from TCRdb's copy, which holds only in-frame ones; the method was immunoSEQ multiplex PCR. The sample lists 30,000 to 35,000 clones; approximately 87% were seen once. This entry comes from a study of PD-L1 blockade in urothelial cancer. Stated time point: pretreatment peripheral blood. The TCR was taken from a man aged 60 to 69 with urothelial cancer. The input for sequencing was PBMCs, taken around atezolizumab (anti-PD-L1) treatment. This chain links TRBV7-6 with TRBJ2-2; maybe TRBD2 (6 bases). The CDR3 DNA is TGTGCCAGCAGCCCGGAGGGCAGGCTGAACACCGGGGAGCTGTTTTTT. This codes for CASSPEGRLNTGELFF. The full variable domain, its missing parts supplied by reference TRBV7-6 and TRBJ2-2, is GAGVSQSPRYKVTKRGQDVALRCDPISGHVSLYWYRQALGQGPEFLTYFNYEAQQDKSGLPNDRFSAERPEGSISTLTIQRTEQRDSAMYRCASSPEGRLNTGELFFGEGSRLTVL.